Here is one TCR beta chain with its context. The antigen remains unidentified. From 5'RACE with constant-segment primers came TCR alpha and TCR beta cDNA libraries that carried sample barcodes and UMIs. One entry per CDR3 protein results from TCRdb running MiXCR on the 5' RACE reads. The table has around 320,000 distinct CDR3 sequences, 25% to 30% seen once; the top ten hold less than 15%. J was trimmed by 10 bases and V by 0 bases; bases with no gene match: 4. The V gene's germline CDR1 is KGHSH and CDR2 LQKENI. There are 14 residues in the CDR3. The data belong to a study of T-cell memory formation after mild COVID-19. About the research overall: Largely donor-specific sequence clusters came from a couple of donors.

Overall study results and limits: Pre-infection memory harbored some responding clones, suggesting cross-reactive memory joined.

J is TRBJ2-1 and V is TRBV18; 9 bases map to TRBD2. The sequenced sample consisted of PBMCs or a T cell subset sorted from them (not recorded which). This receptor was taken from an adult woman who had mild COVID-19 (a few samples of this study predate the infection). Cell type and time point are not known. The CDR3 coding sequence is TGTGCCAGCTCACCACCGTCAGGACTAGCGGAGCAGTTCTTC. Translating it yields CASSPPSGLAEQFF.